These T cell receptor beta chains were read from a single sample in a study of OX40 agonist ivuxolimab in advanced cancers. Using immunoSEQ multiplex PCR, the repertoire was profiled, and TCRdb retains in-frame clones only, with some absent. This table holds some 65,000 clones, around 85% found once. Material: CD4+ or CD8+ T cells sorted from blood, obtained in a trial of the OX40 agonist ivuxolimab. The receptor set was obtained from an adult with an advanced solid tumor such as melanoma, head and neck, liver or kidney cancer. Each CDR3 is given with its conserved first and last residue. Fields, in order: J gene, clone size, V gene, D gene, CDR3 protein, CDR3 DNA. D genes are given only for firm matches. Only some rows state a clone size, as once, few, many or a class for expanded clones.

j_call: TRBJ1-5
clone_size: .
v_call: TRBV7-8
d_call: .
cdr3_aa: CASSLIADTLNQPQHF
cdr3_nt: TGTGCCAGCAGCTTAATTGCGGACACACTAAATCAGCCCCAGCATTTT

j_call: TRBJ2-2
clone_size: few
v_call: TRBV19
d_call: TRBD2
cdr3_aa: CASRTVGLAGGANTGELFF
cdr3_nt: TGTGCCAGTAGGACAGTGGGACTAGCGGGAGGGGCGAACACCGGGGAGCTGTTTTTT

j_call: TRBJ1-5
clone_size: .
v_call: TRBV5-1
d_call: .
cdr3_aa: CASSLAGRDHQPQHF
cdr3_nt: TGCGCCAGCAGCTTGGCTGGCAGGGACCATCAGCCCCAGCATTTT

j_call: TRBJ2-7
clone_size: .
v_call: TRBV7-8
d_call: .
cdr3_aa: CASSLTWGSEQYF
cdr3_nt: TGTGCCAGCAGCTTAACTTGGGGGAGCGAGCAGTACTTC

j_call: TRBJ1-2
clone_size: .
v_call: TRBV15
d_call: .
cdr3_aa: CATSREGDDYGYTF
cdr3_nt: TGTGCCACCAGCAGAGAGGGGGACGACTATGGCTACACCTTC

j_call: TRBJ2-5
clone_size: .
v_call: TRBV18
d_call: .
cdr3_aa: CASSQGLQETQYF
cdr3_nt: TGTGCCAGCTCACAGGGACTGCAAGAGACCCAGTACTTC

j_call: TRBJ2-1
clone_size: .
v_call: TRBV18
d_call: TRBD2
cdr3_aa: CASSPFIAGGFNEQFF
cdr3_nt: TGTGCCAGCTCCCCTTTTATAGCGGGAGGTTTTAATGAGCAGTTCTTC

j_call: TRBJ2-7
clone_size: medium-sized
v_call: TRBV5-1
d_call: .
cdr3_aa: CASSLALMDEQYF
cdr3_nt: TGCGCCAGCAGCTTGGCATTGATGGACGAGCAGTACTTC

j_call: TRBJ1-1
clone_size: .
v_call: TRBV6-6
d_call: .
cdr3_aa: CASSYQGGNTEAFF
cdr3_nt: TGTGCCAGCAGTTACCAAGGGGGTAACACTGAAGCTTTCTTT

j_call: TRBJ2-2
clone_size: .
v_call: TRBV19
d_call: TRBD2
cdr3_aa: CASSSLSGTNTGELFF
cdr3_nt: TGTGCCAGTAGTAGTCTTAGCGGGACCAACACCGGGGAGCTGTTTTTT

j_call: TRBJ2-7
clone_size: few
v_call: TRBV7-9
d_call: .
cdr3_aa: CASSSAGWSYEQYF
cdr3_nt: TGTGCCAGCAGCTCCGCAGGGTGGTCGTACGAGCAGTACTTC

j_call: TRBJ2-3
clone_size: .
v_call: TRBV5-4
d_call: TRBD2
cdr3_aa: CASSLGSGGARDTQYF
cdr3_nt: TGTGCCAGCAGCTTGGGATCGGGAGGGGCGAGAGATACGCAGTATTTT

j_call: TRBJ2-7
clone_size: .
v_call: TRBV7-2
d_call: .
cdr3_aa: CASSRGYEQYF
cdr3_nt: TGTGCCAGCAGTAGGGGCTACGAGCAGTACTTC

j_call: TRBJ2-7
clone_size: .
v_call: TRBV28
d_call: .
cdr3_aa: CASSSPMATTTYEQYF
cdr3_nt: TGTGCCAGCAGTTCCCCCATGGCGACAACCACCTACGAGCAGTACTTC

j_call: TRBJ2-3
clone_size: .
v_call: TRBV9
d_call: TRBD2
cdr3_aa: CASSLGLAGVQDTQYF
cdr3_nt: TGTGCCAGCAGCCTCGGACTAGCGGGAGTTCAAGATACGCAGTATTTT

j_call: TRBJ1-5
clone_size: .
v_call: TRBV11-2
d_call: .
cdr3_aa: CASSPDGSNQPQHF
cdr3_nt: TGTGCCAGCAGCCCGGACGGGAGTAATCAGCCCCAGCATTTT

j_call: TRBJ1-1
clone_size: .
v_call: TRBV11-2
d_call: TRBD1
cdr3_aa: CASSHRDRNTEAFF
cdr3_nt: TGTGCCAGCAGCCACCGGGACAGGAACACTGAAGCTTTCTTT

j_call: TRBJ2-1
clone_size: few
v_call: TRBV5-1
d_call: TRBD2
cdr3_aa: CASSPGRARDEQFF
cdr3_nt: TGCGCCAGCAGCCCCGGGAGGGCCAGGGATGAGCAGTTCTTC

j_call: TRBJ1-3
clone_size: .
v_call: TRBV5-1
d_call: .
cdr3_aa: CASSRNSFSGNTIYF
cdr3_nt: TGCGCCAGCAGCCGTAACAGCTTCTCTGGAAACACCATATATTTT

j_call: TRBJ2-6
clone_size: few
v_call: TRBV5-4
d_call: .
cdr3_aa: CASTKDSSGANVLTF
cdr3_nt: TGTGCCAGCACCAAGGACAGCTCTGGGGCCAACGTCCTGACTTTC

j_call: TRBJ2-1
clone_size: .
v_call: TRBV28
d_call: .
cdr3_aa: CASRRTFNEQFF
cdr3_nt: TGTGCCAGCAGGCGGACTTTCAATGAGCAGTTCTTC

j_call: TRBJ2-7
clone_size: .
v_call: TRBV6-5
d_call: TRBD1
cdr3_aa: CASSTSGGPYEQYF
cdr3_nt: TGTGCCAGCAGTACATCAGGGGGCCCCTACGAGCAGTACTTC

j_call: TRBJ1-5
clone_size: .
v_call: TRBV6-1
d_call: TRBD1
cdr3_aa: CASRSGQGNQPQHF
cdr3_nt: TGTGCCAGCAGATCCGGACAGGGCAATCAGCCCCAGCATTTT

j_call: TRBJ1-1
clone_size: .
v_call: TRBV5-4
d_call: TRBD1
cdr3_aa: CASSLGQVNTEAFF
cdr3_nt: TGTGCCAGCAGCTTAGGACAGGTGAACACTGAAGCTTTCTTT

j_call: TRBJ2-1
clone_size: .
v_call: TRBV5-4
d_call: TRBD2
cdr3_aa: CASSPRGLAGYNEQFF
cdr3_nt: TGTGCCAGCAGCCCTCGCGGACTAGCGGGGTACAATGAGCAGTTCTTC

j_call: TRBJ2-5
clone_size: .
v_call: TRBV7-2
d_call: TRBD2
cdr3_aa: CASSQGLAGGQETQYF
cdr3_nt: TGTGCCAGCAGCCAGGGACTAGCGGGGGGCCAAGAGACCCAGTACTTC

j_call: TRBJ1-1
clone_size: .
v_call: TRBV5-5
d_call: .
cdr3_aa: CASSLTLMNTEAFF
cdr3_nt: TGTGCCAGCAGCTTGACACTAATGAACACTGAAGCTTTCTTT

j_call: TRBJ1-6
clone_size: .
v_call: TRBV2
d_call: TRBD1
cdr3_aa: CASSAGQGDSPLHF
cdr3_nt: TGTGCCAGCAGTGCGGGACAGGGCGATTCACCCCTCCACTTT

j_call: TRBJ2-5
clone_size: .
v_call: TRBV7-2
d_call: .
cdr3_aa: CASSIKGHPPTTQYF
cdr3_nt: TGTGCCAGCAGCATAAAGGGACACCCCCCAACGACCCAGTACTTC

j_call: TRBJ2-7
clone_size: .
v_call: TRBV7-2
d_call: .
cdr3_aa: CASSSTRQAYEQYF
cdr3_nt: TGTGCCAGCAGCTCGACTAGACAGGCCTACGAGCAGTACTTC

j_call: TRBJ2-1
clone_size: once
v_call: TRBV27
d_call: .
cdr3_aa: CASSKRMYFEQFF
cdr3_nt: TGTGCCAGCAGCAAGCGGATGTACTTTGAGCAGTTCTTC

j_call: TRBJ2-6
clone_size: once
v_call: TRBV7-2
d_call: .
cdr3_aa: CASSLAVGSSGANVLTF
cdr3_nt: TGTGCCAGCAGCTTAGCGGTCGGAAGCTCTGGGGCCAACGTCCTGACTTTC

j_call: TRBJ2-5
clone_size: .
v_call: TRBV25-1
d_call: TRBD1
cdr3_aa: CASSGTGGQETQYF
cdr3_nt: TGTGCCAGCAGTGGCACAGGGGGGCAAGAGACCCAGTACTTC

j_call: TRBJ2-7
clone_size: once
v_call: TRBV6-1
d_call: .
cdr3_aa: CASSIQGGEQYF
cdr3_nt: TGTGCCAGCAGTATACAGGGTGGCGAGCAGTACTTC

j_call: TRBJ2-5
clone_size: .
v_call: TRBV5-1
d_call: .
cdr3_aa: CASSLGQFGSETQYF
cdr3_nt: TGCGCCAGCAGCTTAGGACAGTTCGGGTCGGAGACCCAGTACTTC

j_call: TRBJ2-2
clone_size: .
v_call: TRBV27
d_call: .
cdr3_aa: CASSATRVTGELFF
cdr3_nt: TGTGCCAGCAGTGCTACCAGGGTCACCGGGGAGCTGTTTTTT

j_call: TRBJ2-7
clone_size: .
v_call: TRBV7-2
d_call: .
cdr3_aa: CASSLGRQRTGEQYF
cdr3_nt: TGTGCCAGCAGCTTAGGGAGGCAGAGAACTGGGGAGCAGTACTTC

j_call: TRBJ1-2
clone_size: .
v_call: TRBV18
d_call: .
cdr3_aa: CASSPTYGYTF
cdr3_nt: TGTGCCAGCTCACCGACTTATGGCTACACCTTC

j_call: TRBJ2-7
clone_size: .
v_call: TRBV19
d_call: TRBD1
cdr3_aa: CASRETGGPNEQYF
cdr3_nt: TGTGCCAGTAGAGAGACAGGGGGCCCGAACGAGCAGTACTTC

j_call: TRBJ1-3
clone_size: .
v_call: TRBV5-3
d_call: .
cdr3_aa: CARSRVEGLSGNTIYF
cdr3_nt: TGTGCCAGAAGCCGGGTTGAGGGCCTCTCTGGAAACACCATATATTTT

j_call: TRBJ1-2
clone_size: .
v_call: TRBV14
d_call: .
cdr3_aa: CASSQLEAGGYTF
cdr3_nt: TGTGCCAGCAGCCAGCTGGAGGCGGGTGGCTACACCTTC

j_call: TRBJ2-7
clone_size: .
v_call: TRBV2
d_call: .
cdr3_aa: CASRAGYGEQYF
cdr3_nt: TGTGCCAGCAGGGCGGGGTATGGGGAGCAGTACTTC

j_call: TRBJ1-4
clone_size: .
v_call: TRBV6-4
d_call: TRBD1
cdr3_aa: CASSFEGTGAQCSEKLFF
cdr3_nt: TGTGCCAGTAGCTTTGAAGGGACAGGGGCCCAATGTAGTGAAAAACTGTTTTTT

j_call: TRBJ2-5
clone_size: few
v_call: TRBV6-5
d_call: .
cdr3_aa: CASSFNNRQQETQYF
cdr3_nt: TGTGCCAGCAGTTTCAACAACCGACAGCAAGAGACCCAGTACTTC

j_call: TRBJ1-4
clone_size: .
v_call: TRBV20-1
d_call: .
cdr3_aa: CSGAGGEKLFF
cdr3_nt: TGCAGTGGGGCCGGCGGTGAAAAACTGTTTTTT

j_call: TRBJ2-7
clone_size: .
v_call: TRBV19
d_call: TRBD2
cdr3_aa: CASSPWTSGIIYEQYF
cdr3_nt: TGTGCCAGTAGTCCCTGGACTAGCGGGATAATTTACGAGCAGTACTTC

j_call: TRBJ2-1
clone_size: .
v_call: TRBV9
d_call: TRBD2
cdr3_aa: CASSVGGLAGLNEQFF
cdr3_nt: TGTGCCAGCAGCGTCGGGGGACTAGCGGGTCTGAATGAGCAGTTCTTC

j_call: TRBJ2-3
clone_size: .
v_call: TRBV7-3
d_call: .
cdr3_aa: CASSSSAAGTDTQYF
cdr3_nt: TGTGCCAGCAGTTCCTCCGCGGCGGGGACAGATACGCAGTATTTT

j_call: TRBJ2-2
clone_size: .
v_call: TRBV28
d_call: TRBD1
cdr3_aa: CASSRTPRGLATGELFF
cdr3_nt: TGTGCCAGCAGTCGGACCCCGAGGGGGCTTGCCACCGGGGAGCTGTTTTTT

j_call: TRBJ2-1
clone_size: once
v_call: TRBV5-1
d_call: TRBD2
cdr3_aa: CASSLGSGGPMRDKFF
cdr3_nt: TGCGCCAGCAGCTTGGGGAGCGGGGGCCCGATGAGGGATAAGTTCTTC

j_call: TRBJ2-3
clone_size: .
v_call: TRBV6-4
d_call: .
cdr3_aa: CASSDCRVFGPADTQYF
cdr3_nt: TGTGCCAGCAGTGACTGTAGGGTTTTCGGGCCGGCAGATACGCAGTATTTT

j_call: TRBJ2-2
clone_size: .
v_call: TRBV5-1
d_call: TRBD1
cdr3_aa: CASRSGTGGTGELFF
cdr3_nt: TGCGCCAGCAGGTCCGGGACAGGGGGCACCGGGGAGCTGTTTTTT

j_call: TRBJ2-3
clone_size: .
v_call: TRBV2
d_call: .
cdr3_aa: CASSLTDTQYF
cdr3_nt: TGTGCCAGCAGTTTAACAGATACGCAGTATTTT

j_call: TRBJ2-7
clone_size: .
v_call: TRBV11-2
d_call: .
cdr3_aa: CASGPSYEQYF
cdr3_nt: TGTGCCAGCGGGCCCTCATACGAGCAGTACTTC